This entry concerns a single TCR beta chain. Antigen unknown. Germline-derived CDR1 and CDR2 are SGHNT and YYREEE (reference sequence). The V end lost 0 bases, the J end lost 0 bases, and 12 bases lay between the germline ends. The CDR3 totals 16 residues. CD4+ T cells from unexposed donors were obtained before the COVID-19 pandemic (2011-2018). This sample was included in a study of CD4 T cells in relation to SARS-CoV-2 and coronaviruses. Study-level findings and limits: The assay detects memory recall responses, not culture-primed primary responses. The cross-reactivity analysis covered only spike protein, not other viral proteins. Crossreactive clones expanded significantly less to SARS-CoV-2 than monoreactive clones.

TCRdb keeps only in-frame clones here, not all; method: immunoSEQ multiplex PCR. The sample contains 60,000 to 85,000 clones, 85% to 95% of which appear only once. The clonotype comes from a human donor in good health. V gene TRBV5-4 combines with J gene TRBJ1-1; no clear D. The sequenced material came from naive CD4+ T cells from PBMCs. Noted subset: naive CD4+ T cells isolated by negative enrichment. CDR3 nucleotides: TGTGCCAGCAGCTTGGATCTGGGTCGGCTGAACACTGAAGCTTTCTTT. As protein: CASSLDLGRLNTEAFF. Full variable domain (remainder filled in from reference TRBV5-4 and TRBJ1-1): ETGVTQSPTHLIKTRGQQVTLRCSSQSGHNTVSWYQQALGQGPQFIFQYYREEENGRGNFPPRFSGLQFPNYSSELNVNALELDDSALYLCASSLDLGRLNTEAFFGQGTRLTVV.